The 31 T cell receptor beta chains listed next were all sequenced from one sample in a study of response to subunit inactivated influenza vaccine. TCRdb redid the calling of the RT-PCR reads with MiXCR, one entry per CDR3 protein. The sample has around 710,000 distinct CDR3 sequences, about 14% seen once. The sample was PBMCs from blood, taken around 15 days before vaccination. Source of these receptors: a man aged 50 to 60 who received an inactivated influenza vaccine.

This clonotype was seen more than once but under ten times. This chain joins TRBV10-3 and TRBJ1-2; the match to TRBD1 covers 8 bases. V shed 5 bases and J 7 bases; nucleotides not matched to a gene: 12. Germline V gene lookup returns CDR1 ENHRY and CDR2 SYGVKD. The CDR3 length is 15 residues. CDR3 loop: CAISQRQGSEGGYTF. CDR3 bases: TGTGCCATCAGTCAGCGACAGGGGTCAGAAGGTGGCTACACCTTC.

This clonotype was counted a few times. V and J are TRBV7-2 and TRBJ2-3; 7 bases are a match to TRBD2. This CDR3 comprises 14 residues. V shed 7 bases and J 6 bases; nucleotides not matched to a gene: 10. Looked up from germline, CDR1 is SGHTA and CDR2 is FQGNSA. In DNA, the CDR3 is TGTGCCAGCACCTGGGACTACTACTTGGATACGCAGTATTTT. This translates into CASTWDYYLDTQYF. The full variable domain, rest sourced from reference TRBV7-2 and TRBJ2-3, is GAGVSQSPSNKVTEKGKDVELRCDPISGHTALYWYRQSLGQGLEFLIYFQGNSAPDKSGLPSDRFSAERTGGSVSTLTIQRTQQEDSAVYLCASTWDYYLDTQYFGPGTRLTVL.

The genes are TRBV16 and TRBJ2-2; 8 bases agree with TRBD1. J was trimmed by 5 bases and V by 7 bases; bases with no gene match: 21. This CDR3 spans 19 amino acids. The V gene's germline CDR1 is KGHSY and CDR2 FQNENV. The CDR3 DNA follows: TGTGCCAGCACCCAGCACCTCGCTAGGACAGGGCGAAGAACCGGGGAGCTGTTTTTT. Amino acids: CASTQHLARTGRRTGELFF.

The sample holds a few counts of this clonotype. This chain uses TRBV2 with TRBJ2-1; 7 positions match TRBD1. The germline gives CDR1 SNHLY, CDR2 FYNNEI. The CDR3 runs to 15 residues. V shed 10 bases, J shed 5 bases, and the junction held 14 bases outside the gene matches. CDR3 sequence reads: CAIKTGELWNNEQFF. The CDR3, as DNA: TGTGCCATCAAAACAGGGGAGTTATGGAACAATGAGCAGTTCTTC.

This clonotype occurred many times. This rearrangement joins TRBV20-1 to TRBJ1-2, with D tentatively TRBD1 (5 bases). V lost 3 bases to trimming and J lost 8 bases, with 10 bases between them. The CDR3 totals 11 residues. Per germline, CDR1 DFQATT and CDR2 SNEGSKA (reference sequence). The CDR3 sequence: CSASRVQGYTF. CDR3 nucleotide sequence: TGCAGTGCTAGCAGGGTCCAGGGCTACACCTTC.

This clonotype came up a few times. The chain joins TRBV29-1 to TRBJ2-3, with a possible D match to TRBD2 (6 bases). The ends were cut back, 0 bases at V and 3 bases at J, with 10 bases in the middle. Germline V gene data show CDR1 as SQVTM and CDR2 as ANQGSEA. The CDR3 has 14 residues. CDR3 region: CSVEDRGATDTQYF. The CDR3 DNA reads TGCAGCGTTGAAGATCGCGGGGCTACAGATACGCAGTATTTT.

The CDR3 bases are TGTGCCAGCAGCGGAGGAGGGACTGAAGCTTTCTTT. Its translation: CASSGGGTEAFF. The rearrangement links TRBV7-9 to TRBJ1-1; D uncertain. Trimming took 5 bases from V and 5 from J, leaving 9 bases between them. The CDR3 spans 12 residues. Germline CDR1 SEHNR, CDR2 FQNEAQ (reference sequence).

V usage is TRBV5-4 and J usage is TRBJ2-1; the match to TRBD2 covers 10 bases. With 0 bases clipped from V and 5 bases from J, the junction kept 5 bases outside the gene matches. Looked up from germline, CDR1 is SGHNT and CDR2 is YYREEE (reference sequence). The CDR3 has 16 amino acids. CDR3 sequence reads: CASSLDGTSVDNEQFF. The CDR3 DNA reads TGTGCCAGCAGCTTGGATGGGACTAGCGTAGACAATGAGCAGTTCTTC.

The rearrangement joins TRBV18 to TRBJ2-1, with D possibly being TRBD2 (6 bases). The germline V and J ends were trimmed by 5 bases and 6 bases, with 17 bases remaining between them. The germline gives CDR1 KGHSH, CDR2 LQKENI. The CDR3 covers 15 residues. The CDR3 DNA follows: TGTGCCAGCTCATTGGGGACTCTGGGGCTCAATGAGCAGTTCTTC. Translating it yields CASSLGTLGLNEQFF.

This clonotype turned up a few times. The chain is built from TRBV29-1 and TRBJ1-2; D is possibly TRBD1 (6 bases). Trimming cost V 7 bases and J 8 bases, with 17 bases left between them. The germline V gene has CDR1 SQVTM and CDR2 ANQGSEA. This CDR3 is built from 12 residues. CDR3 in amino acids: CSGAMRGGGYTF. For the CDR3, the DNA is TGCAGCGGAGCGATGAGGGGGGGCGGCTACACCTTC.

CDR3 amino acids: CASSHYLSGTETQYF. CDR3 nucleotides: TGTGCCAGCAGCCACTATTTGAGCGGGACAGAGACCCAGTACTTC. V is TRBV7-9 and J is TRBJ2-5, with TRBD2 matching 7 bases. Germline-derived CDR1 and CDR2 are SEHNR and FQNEAQ (reference sequence). CDR3 length: 15 amino acids. V shed 5 bases and J 4 bases; nucleotides not matched to a gene: 10.

This clonotype showed up just a few times. This chain links TRBV18 with TRBJ2-1; perhaps TRBD2 as D (6 bases). Germline V lookup: CDR1 KGHSH, CDR2 LQKENI. The ends were cut back, 2 bases at V and 3 bases at J, with 14 bases in the middle. This CDR3 has 16 amino acids. CDR3 loop: CASSPSSPGGYNEQFF. In DNA form, the CDR3 reads TGTGCCAGCTCACCAAGCAGCCCCGGGGGCTACAATGAGCAGTTCTTC.

The table lists this clonotype with a few counts. The gene calls are TRBV12-3 or TRBV12-4 and TRBJ1-2; tentatively, D is TRBD1 (5 bases). V gave up 8 bases and J gave up 6 bases, with 19 bases separating them. This CDR3 is 14 amino acids long. This chain's CDR3 is CASCPDEGLDGYTF. The CDR3 nucleotides are TGTGCCAGCTGCCCGGACGAGGGGTTGGATGGCTACACCTTC.

The chain joins TRBV29-1 to TRBJ2-3; 8 bases agree with TRBD2. After removal of 4 bases from V and 0 bases from J, the junction contained 3 bases not matched to a gene. In germline, CDR1 is SQVTM, CDR2 ANQGSEA. The length of the CDR3 is 14 residues. The CDR3: CSVVAGPSTDTQYF. The CDR3 coding sequence is TGCAGCGTTGTAGCGGGACCTAGCACAGATACGCAGTATTTT.

The table lists this clonotype with a few counts. The chain carries TRBV20-1 and TRBJ2-7, with 14 nucleotides matching TRBD2. This CDR3 has 14 residues. J lost 6 bases, V lost 0 bases, and 1 base had no gene match. Germline values: CDR1 DFQATT, CDR2 SNEGSKA (reference sequence). The CDR3 spells CSAREGTSGSEQYF. CDR3 nucleotides: TGCAGTGCTAGAGAAGGGACTAGCGGGAGCGAGCAGTACTTC.

This clonotype was seen a few times. The chain carries TRBV27 and TRBJ2-7, with 8 bases aligning to TRBD1. This CDR3 region has 15 residues. Germline CDR1 and CDR2: MNHEY and SMNVEV (reference sequence). After removal of 5 bases from V and 6 bases from J, the junction contained 12 bases not matched to a gene. The CDR3 region has the DNA TGTGCCAGCAGTCCTACCAGGGGGCCCTCTTCCGAGCAGTACTTC. Amino acid sequence: CASSPTRGPSSEQYF.

This chain joins TRBV30 and TRBJ2-3; 9 nucleotides agree with TRBD1. Germline V lookup: CDR1 GTSNPN, CDR2 SVGIG (reference sequence). The CDR3 extends over 15 amino acids. V trimming: 4 bases; J trimming: 4 bases; junction bases outside the gene matches: 9. The CDR3 DNA reads TGTGCCTGGACTTTGGGACAGGGAAATGCAGATACGCAGTATTTT. Its translation: CAWTLGQGNADTQYF.

V and J are TRBV6-2 or TRBV6-3 and TRBJ1-1; no firm D call. The CDR3 is 13 residues long. Germline CDR1 reads MNHEY; CDR2 reads SVGEGT. V was trimmed by 4 bases and J by 6 bases, leaving 12 bases between them. The CDR3, as DNA: TGTGCCAGCAGTTCGAATATCCCCCCTGAAGCTTTCTTT. This sequence encodes CASSSNIPPEAFF.

In this sample, this clonotype turned up a few times. The chain couples TRBV7-2 to TRBJ2-7; 12 bases are shared with TRBD2. The CDR3 has 16 residues. J gave up 6 bases and V 2 bases, and 8 bases lay outside the gene matches. Germline CDR1 and CDR2: SGHTA and FQGNSA. CDR3 sequence (DNA): TGTGCCAGCAGCTTACTCCTAGCGGGAGGGCCGGGCGAGCAGTACTTC. As protein: CASSLLLAGGPGEQYF.

This clonotype was seen at least ten times. The chain joins TRBV28 to TRBJ2-4, with D maybe TRBD1 (7 bases). The germline V gene encodes CDR1 MDHEN and CDR2 SYDVKM. The V and J ends lost 8 bases and 7 bases respectively, with 15 bases between them. This CDR3 is 13 amino acids long. CDR3 in amino acids: CASGPGGMNIQYF. DNA for the CDR3: TGTGCCAGCGGCCCAGGGGGGATGAACATTCAGTACTTC.

The chain employs TRBV29-1 and TRBJ1-3; D not certain. This CDR3 is built from 13 residues. V lost 0 bases and J 5 bases, leaving 8 bases between the germline ends. Germline values: CDR1 SQVTM, CDR2 ANQGSEA. This CDR3 reads CSVEDGTRNTIYF. Here the CDR3 DNA reads TGCAGCGTTGAAGACGGAACTCGAAACACCATATATTTT.

The rearrangement uses TRBV10-3 and TRBJ2-5, with D possibly being TRBD1 (6 bases). The CDR3 is 14 residues long. Per the germline V gene, CDR1 is ENHRY and CDR2 is SYGVKD. V dropped 6 bases and J dropped 2 bases, with 13 bases sitting between them. The CDR3 DNA sequence: TGTGCCATCAGCGCCGGGACAAATCAAGAGACCCAGTACTTC. Encoded protein: CAISAGTNQETQYF.

This clonotype was recorded a few times. V usage is TRBV24-1 and J usage is TRBJ2-3, with 10 bases matching TRBD1. CDR3 size: 15 residues. The germline gives CDR1 KGHDR, CDR2 SFDVKD. V dropped 4 bases and J dropped 5; count of bases not matched to a gene: 5. The DNA for the CDR3 is TGTGCCACCAGTGACCCAGACAGGGGGCAAGATACGCAGTATTTT. It specifies CATSDPDRGQDTQYF.

This clonotype was found a few times. The chain is built from TRBV13 and TRBJ2-7; 7 bases align to TRBD2. CDR1 is PRHDT, CDR2 FYEKMQ, per germline (reference sequence). J was trimmed by 4 bases and V by 2 bases; bases with no gene match: 8. This CDR3 contains 15 residues. CDR3 loop: CASSLLAGDTYEQYF. The CDR3 region has the DNA TGTGCCAGCAGCTTATTGGCGGGAGACACTTACGAGCAGTACTTC.

The V gene is TRBV4-2, the J gene TRBJ2-1; 14 bases line up with TRBD2. This CDR3 comprises 20 residues. V trimming: 0 bases; J trimming: 0 bases; junction bases outside the gene matches: 7. The germline CDR1 and CDR2 sequences are LGHNA and YNFKEQ. The CDR3 is CASSQDRLAGGLISYNEQFF. The CDR3 DNA sequence: TGTGCCAGCAGCCAAGATCGACTAGCGGGGGGGCTTATCTCCTACAATGAGCAGTTCTTC.

The genes are TRBV20-1 and TRBJ2-2; no definite D call. The CDR3 runs 15 residues. In germline, CDR1 is DFQATT, CDR2 SNEGSKA (reference sequence). The V and J ends lost 0 bases and 0 bases respectively, with 8 bases between them. CDR3 bases: TGCAGTGCTAGAGAAGTGTTCACGAACACCGGGGAGCTGTTTTTT. Protein: CSAREVFTNTGELFF.

The chain uses TRBV10-3 and TRBJ2-7; a weak D match, TRBD1 (6 bases). The germline V gene has CDR1 ENHRY and CDR2 SYGVKD. Deletions cut 4 bases from V and 4 bases from J, with 11 bases between. The CDR3 is 13 residues long. The CDR3 region is CAISGRQEYEQYF. CDR3 nucleotides: TGTGCCATCAGTGGCCGACAGGAGTACGAGCAGTACTTC.

This chain uses TRBV7-9 with TRBJ2-1; 12 positions match TRBD2. Germline V gene data show CDR1 as SEHNR and CDR2 as FQNEAQ (reference sequence). CDR3 length: 17 residues. Unmatched junction bases numbered 12, after V lost 5 bases and J lost 7 bases. In DNA form, the CDR3 reads TGTGCCAGCAGCCTTCGACTAGCGGGAGTGGTTGAAAATGAGCAGTTCTTC. It encodes CASSLRLAGVVENEQFF.

This rearrangement joins TRBV5-1 to TRBJ2-5; 9 positions match TRBD1. CDR1 and CDR2 from the germline V gene are SGHRS and YFSETQ. The ends lost 4 bases at V and 4 bases at J; junction bases unmatched: 8. The CDR3 length is 15 residues. CDR3 DNA sequence: TGCGCCAGCAGCCCGGGACAGGGAAGTCCAGAGACCCAGTACTTC. It yields the protein CASSPGQGSPETQYF.

The chain couples TRBV7-9 to TRBJ1-6; TRBD1 is a possible D gene (5 bases). CDR3 size: 15 residues. Germline lookup yields CDR1 SEHNR and CDR2 FQNEAQ (reference sequence). The V and J ends lost 1 base and 7 bases respectively, with 11 bases between them. CDR3 sequence: CASSLDGTTNSPLHF. The CDR3, as DNA: TGTGCCAGCAGCTTAGACGGGACGACCAATTCACCCCTCCACTTT.

The V call is TRBV7-8, the J call TRBJ2-7; D is unclear. The CDR3 contains 15 residues. Trimming cost V 0 bases and J 2 bases, with 11 bases left between them. Germline CDR1 reads SGHVS; CDR2 reads FQNEAQ. The CDR3: CASSLASSQTYEQYF. The CDR3 DNA reads as TGTGCCAGCAGCTTAGCTTCTTCGCAGACCTACGAGCAGTACTTC.